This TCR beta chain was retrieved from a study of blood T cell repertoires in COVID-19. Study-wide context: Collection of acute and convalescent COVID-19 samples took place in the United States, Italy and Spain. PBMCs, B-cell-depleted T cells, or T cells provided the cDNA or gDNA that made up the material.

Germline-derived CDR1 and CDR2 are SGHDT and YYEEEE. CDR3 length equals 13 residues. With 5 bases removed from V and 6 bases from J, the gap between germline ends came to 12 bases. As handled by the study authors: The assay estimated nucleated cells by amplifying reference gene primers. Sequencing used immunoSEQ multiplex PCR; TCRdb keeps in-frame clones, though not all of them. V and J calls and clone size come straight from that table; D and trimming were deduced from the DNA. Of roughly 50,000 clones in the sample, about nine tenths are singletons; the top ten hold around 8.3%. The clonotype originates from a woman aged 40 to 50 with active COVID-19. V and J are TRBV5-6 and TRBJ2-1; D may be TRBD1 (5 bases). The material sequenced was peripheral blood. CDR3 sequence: CASSLRAVNEQFF. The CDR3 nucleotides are TGTGCCAGCAGTCTCAGGGCAGTCAATGAGCAGTTCTTC.